This TCR beta chain was observed in a study of blood T cell repertoires in COVID-19. Study-wide background: Samples came from the United States, Italy and Spain, spanning acute and convalescent COVID-19.

How the authors handled the data: Scientists estimated how many nucleated cells there were by amplifying reference gene primers. Libraries were prepared by immunoSEQ multiplex PCR; TCRdb keeps only in-frame clonotypes and omits some of them. The V and J calls and clone size were taken over from that table, and D and trimming were inferred from the DNA. The table has under 200,000 clones, roughly 81% seen once. The CDR3 loop spans 15 amino acids. V was cut by 8 bases and J by 5 bases, with 21 bases left in between. CDR1 and CDR2 (germline): MNHEY, SMNVEV (reference sequence). The Seattle site enrolled patients during active infection and followed them longitudinally.

The sequence was collected from a woman older than 75 with COVID-19, enrolled during active disease. The J gene is TRBJ2-5, the V gene TRBV27; D might be TRBD1 (6 bases). Sequencing was carried out using peripheral blood. In nucleotides, the CDR3 is TGTGCCAGCTCCCGGACGACACAGGGCTGGGAGACCCAGTACTTC. Translating it yields CASSRTTQGWETQYF.